This TCR beta chain was retrieved from a study of neoadjuvant nivolumab and ipilimumab in lung cancer. Looking at the study overall: The combination arm added day-1 ipilimumab 1 mg/kg to nivolumab 3 mg/kg on days 1, 15, 29. Regarding the study as a whole: Resected tumors had greater TCR richness and clonality than uninvolved lung. Pathologic regression was not significantly tied to TCR clonality. Higher pretherapy blood TCR richness went with higher resected-tumor richness.

Regarding this clone: Its cognate antigen is unknown.

Clones were sequenced by immunoSEQ multiplex PCR, and TCRdb holds only the in-frame ones, with some missing. The sample has tens of thousands of clones, approximately 84% seen once. The sequence came from an adult with non-small cell lung cancer. Sequenced material: peripheral blood, taken before neoadjuvant nivolumab, alone or with ipilimumab.

The CDR3, as DNA: TGTGCCAGCTCACGGACAGCTTCTAATGAAAAACTGTTTTTT. Its translation: CASSRTASNEKLFF. The chain links TRBV18 to TRBJ1-4, with a possible D match to TRBD1 (6 bases). The CDR3 length is 14 residues. Trimming pared 4 bases from V and 3 bases from J, leaving 9 bases between. Germline V CDR1 and CDR2: KGHSH, LQKENI.